This T cell receptor beta chain came from a study of spatial heterogeneity in lung cancer. This clonotype is classed as medium-sized (0.01 to 0.1%). Its antigen is still unknown. Sample time point: sample taken at primary tumor resection. Whole RNA obtained from tumor, nontumor lung or frozen PBMC underwent sequencing without sorting. Study-level results: Tumor mutation counts were tracked by expanded intratumoral alpha and beta TCR counts.

MiXCR, run by TCRdb on the 5' RACE reads, gives a single entry per CDR3 protein. Here the sample spans 100,000 to 110,000 distinct CDR3 sequences, around 4.3% being singletons. CDR1 is LNHNV and CDR2 is YYDKDF in the germline V gene (reference sequence). V was pared by 3 bases and J by 1 base, with 14 bases between. The CDR3 is 16 residues long. The TCR was taken from a male donor with early-stage non-small cell lung cancer. Sequencing used lung tumor tissue, obtained at surgery. The chain is built from TRBV15 and TRBJ2-3; D gene ambiguous. The CDR3 sequence: CATSSRQDRRTDTQYF. DNA for the CDR3: TGTGCCACCAGCAGTCGACAAGATAGACGCACAGATACGCAGTATTTT.